Described below is a single T cell receptor (beta chain) sequence and its context. Its antigen is unidentified. One junction end does not reproduce the germline sequence, and a read error may be involved. CD45RO negativity and positive selection for CCR7 defined naive CD8 cells, a population that excluded terminally differentiated effector memory CD45RA+ cells. Every donor, a Caucasian adult, lived in Nashville, Tennessee. These data are taken from a study of shared clonotypes between healthy human individuals. Study results and limitations: The naive CD4 repertoires of several donors were compared, and 5% to 6.5% of clonotypes were shared. The authors sampled blood alone, and tissue repertoires likely differ. Despite large depth, rarefaction showed incomplete sorted-subset sequencing.

Produced via immunoSEQ multiplex PCR; TCRdb's table is partial and in-frame only. The sample lists 1.5 million to 2.5 million clones, about 94% seen once, with 1% to 1.5% in the top ten. The germline gives CDR1 SNHLY, CDR2 FYNNEI. The CDR3 loop spans 16 amino acids. The clonotype comes from a man aged 18 to 29 in good health. The chain employs TRBV2 and TRBJ1-4, with 7 bases matching TRBD1. Sample: naive CD8+ T cells sorted from blood. CDR3 loop: CATSRSLGQLAEKLFF. In DNA, the CDR3 is TGTGCCACCAGTCGTTCTCTGGGACAGCTTGCAGAAAAACTGTTTTTT.